Only a few counts were recorded for the clone carrying this T cell receptor beta chain. This entry comes from a study of blood T cell repertoires in COVID-19. Profiling relied on immunoSEQ multiplex PCR, and the TCRdb table lists in-frame clones only, not all of them. The repertoire includes 85,000 to 100,000 clones, roughly 90% of them detected once, and less than 9.5% sits in the top ten. The germline V gene has CDR1 SGHDT and CDR2 YYEEEE. CDR3 length: 16 residues. Trimming took 0 bases from V and 4 from J; bases not matched to a gene: 6. This receptor was obtained from a man aged 60-69 years with acute or convalescent COVID-19. The genes are TRBV5-6 and TRBJ2-1, with TRBD1 matching over 8 bases. The specimen sequenced was peripheral blood. CDR3 sequence: CASSLGGRGPYNEQFF. The DNA of the CDR3 is TGTGCCAGCAGCTTGGGTGGCAGGGGGCCTTACAATGAGCAGTTCTTC.